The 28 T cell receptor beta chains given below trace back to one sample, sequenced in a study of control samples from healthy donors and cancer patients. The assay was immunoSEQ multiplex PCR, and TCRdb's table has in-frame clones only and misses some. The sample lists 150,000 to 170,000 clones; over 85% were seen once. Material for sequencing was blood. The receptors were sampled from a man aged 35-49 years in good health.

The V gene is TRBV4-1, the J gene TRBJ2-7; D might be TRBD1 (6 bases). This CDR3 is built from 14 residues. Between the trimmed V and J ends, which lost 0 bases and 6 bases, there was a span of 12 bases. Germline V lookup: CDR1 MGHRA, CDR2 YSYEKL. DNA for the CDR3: TGCGCCAGCAGCCAAGATCCAGGGGTGCGCGAGCAGTACTTC. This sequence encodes CASSQDPGVREQYF.

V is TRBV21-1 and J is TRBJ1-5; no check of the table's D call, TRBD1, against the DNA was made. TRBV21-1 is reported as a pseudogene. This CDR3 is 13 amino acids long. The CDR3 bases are TGTGCCAGCAGCAACAGGTTTCGTCAGCCCCAGCATTTT. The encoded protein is CASSNRFRQPQHF.

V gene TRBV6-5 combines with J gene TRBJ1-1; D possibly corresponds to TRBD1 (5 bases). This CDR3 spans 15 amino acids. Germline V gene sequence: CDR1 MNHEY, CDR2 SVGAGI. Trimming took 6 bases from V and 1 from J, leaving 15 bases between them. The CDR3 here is CASSPGSGGNTEAFF. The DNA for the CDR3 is TGTGCCAGCAGCCCCGGATCGGGGGGGAACACTGAAGCTTTCTTT.

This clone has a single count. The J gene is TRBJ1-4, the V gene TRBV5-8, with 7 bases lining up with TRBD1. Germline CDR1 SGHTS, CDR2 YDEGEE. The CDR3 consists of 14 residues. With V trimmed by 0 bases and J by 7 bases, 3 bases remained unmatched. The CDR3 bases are TGTGCCAGCAGCTTGGAGGGGGCAAGTGAAAAACTGTTTTTT. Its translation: CASSLEGASEKLFF. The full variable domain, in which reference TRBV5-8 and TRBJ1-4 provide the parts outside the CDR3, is EAGVTQSPTHLIKTRGQQATLRCSPISGHTSVYWYQQALGLGLQFLLWYDEGEERNRGNFPPRFSGRQFPNYSSELNVNALELEDSALYLCASSLEGASEKLFFGSGTQLSVL.

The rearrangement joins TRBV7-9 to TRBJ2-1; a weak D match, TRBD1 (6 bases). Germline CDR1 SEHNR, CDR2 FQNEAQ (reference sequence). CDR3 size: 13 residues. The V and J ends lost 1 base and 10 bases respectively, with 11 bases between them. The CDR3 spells CASSLDGGREQFF. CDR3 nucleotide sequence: TGTGCCAGCAGCTTAGATGGGGGCCGGGAGCAGTTCTTC.

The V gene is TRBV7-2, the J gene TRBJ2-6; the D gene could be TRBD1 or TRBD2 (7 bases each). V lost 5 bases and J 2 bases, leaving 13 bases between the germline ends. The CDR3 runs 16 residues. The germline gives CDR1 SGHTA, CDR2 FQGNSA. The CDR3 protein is CASSPQGGAGANVLTF. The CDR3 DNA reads TGTGCCAGCAGCCCCCAGGGGGGGGCTGGGGCCAACGTCCTGACTTTC.

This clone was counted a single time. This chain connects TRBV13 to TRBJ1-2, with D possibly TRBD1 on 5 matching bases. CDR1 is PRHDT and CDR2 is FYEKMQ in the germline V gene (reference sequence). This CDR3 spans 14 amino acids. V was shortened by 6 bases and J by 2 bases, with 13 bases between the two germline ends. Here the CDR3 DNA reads TGTGCCAGCAGTGACAGATTGATGAACTATGGCTACACCTTC. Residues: CASSDRLMNYGYTF.

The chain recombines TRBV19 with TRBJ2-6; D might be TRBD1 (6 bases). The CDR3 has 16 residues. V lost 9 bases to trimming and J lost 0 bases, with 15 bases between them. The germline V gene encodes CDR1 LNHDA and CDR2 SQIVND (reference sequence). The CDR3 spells CASRWTDNSGANVLTF. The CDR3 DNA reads TGTGCCAGCCGATGGACAGATAACTCTGGGGCCAACGTCCTGACTTTC.

The CDR3 loop reads CASSQGGARVQYF. The CDR3 DNA reads as TGTGCCAGCAGCCAAGGCGGGGCACGGGTGCAGTACTTC. V and J are TRBV14 and TRBJ2-7, with D maybe TRBD2 (6 bases). Germline CDR1 SGHDN, CDR2 FVKESK. Trimming stripped 1 base from V and 9 bases from J, with 13 bases between. This CDR3 has 13 amino acids. Looking up the rest from reference TRBV14 and TRBJ2-7 gives the full variable domain: EAGVTQFPSHSVIEKGQTVTLRCDPISGHDNLYWYRRVMGKEIKFLLHFVKESKQDESGMPNNRFLAERTGGTYSTLKVQPAELEDSGVYFCASSQGGARVQYFGPGTRLTVT.

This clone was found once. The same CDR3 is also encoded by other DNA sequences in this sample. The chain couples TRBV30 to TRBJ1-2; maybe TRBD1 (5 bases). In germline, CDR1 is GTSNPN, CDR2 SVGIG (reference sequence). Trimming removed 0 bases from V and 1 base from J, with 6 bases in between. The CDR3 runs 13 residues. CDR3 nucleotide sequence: TGTGCCTGGAGTGTAAGGGGTAACTATGGCTACACCTTC. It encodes CAWSVRGNYGYTF.

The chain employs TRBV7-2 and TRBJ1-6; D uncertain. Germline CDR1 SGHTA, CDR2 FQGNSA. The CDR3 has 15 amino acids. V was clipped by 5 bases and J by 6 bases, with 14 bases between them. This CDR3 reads CASSLTRVLNSPLHF. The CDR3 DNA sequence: TGTGCCAGCAGCCTTACGAGGGTCCTTAATTCACCCCTCCACTTT.

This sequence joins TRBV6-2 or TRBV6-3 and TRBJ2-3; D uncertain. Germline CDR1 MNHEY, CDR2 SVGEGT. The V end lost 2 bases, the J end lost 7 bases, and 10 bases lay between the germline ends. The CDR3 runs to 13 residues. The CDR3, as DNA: TGTGCCAGCAGTTACGGAATCCTGAATACGCAGTATTTT. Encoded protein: CASSYGILNTQYF.

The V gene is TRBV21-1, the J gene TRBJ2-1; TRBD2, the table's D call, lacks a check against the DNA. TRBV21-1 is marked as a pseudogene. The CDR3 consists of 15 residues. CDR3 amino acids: CASSKGPGSYNEQFF. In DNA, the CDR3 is TGTGCCAGCAGCAAAGGTCCGGGGTCCTACAATGAGCAGTTCTTC.

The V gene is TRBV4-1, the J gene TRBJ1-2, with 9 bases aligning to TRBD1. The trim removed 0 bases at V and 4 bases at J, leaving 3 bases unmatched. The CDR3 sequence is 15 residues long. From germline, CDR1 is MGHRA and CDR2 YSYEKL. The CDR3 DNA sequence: TGCGCCAGCAGCCAAGAAGACAGGGGGACCTATGGCTACACCTTC. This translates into CASSQEDRGTYGYTF.

The CDR3 DNA sequence: TGTGCCAGCAGTGAAAGGGAACTCGGTGGAAACACCATATATTTT. Its protein is CASSERELGGNTIYF. The chain joins TRBV6-1 to TRBJ1-3; D is ambiguous. V dropped 2 bases and J dropped 3 bases, with 11 bases sitting between them. Germline assignment: CDR1 MNHNS and CDR2 SASEGT. This CDR3 has 15 amino acids.

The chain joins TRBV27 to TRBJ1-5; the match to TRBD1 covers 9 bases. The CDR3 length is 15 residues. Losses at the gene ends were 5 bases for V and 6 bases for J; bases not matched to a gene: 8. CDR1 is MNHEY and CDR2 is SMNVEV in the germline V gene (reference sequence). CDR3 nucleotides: TGTGCCAGCAGTCTGTTGGGACAGGGCGGTCAGCCCCAGCATTTT. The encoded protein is CASSLLGQGGQPQHF.

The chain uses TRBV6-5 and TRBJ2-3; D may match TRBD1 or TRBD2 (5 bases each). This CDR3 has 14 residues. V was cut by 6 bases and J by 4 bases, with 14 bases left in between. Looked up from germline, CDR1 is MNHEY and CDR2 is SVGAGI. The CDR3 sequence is CASRQGYGADTQYF. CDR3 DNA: TGTGCCAGCAGGCAGGGTTACGGGGCAGATACGCAGTATTTT.

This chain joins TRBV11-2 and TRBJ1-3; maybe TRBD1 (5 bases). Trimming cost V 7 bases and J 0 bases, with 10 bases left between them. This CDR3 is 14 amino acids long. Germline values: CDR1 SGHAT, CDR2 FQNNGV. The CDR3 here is CASNDRYSGNTIYF. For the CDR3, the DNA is TGTGCCAGCAACGACAGATACTCTGGAAACACCATATATTTT.

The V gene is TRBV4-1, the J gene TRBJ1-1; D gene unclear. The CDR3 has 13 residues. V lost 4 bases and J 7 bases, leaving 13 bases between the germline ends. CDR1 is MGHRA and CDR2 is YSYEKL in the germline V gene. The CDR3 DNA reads TGCGCCAGCAGCCTCAAACCGAAGTATGAAGCTTTCTTT. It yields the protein CASSLKPKYEAFF.

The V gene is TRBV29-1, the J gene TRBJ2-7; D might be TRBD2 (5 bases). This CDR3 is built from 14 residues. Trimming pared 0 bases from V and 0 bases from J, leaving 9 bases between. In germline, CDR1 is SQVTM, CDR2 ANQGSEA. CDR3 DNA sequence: TGCAGCGTTGAAGATGACGGACTCTCCTACGAGCAGTACTTC. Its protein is CSVEDDGLSYEQYF.

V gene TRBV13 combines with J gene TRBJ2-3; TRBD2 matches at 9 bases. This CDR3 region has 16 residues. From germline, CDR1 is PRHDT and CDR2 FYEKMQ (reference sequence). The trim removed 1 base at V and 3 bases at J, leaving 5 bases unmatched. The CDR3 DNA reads TGTGCCAGCAGCTTAGAGACTAGCGGCGTAACAGATACGCAGTATTTT. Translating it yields CASSLETSGVTDTQYF.

The CDR3 DNA reads as TGTGCCAGCAATCCAGGGGCGGCGAACACTGAAGCTTTCTTT. This gives the protein CASNPGAANTEAFF. This chain uses TRBV2 with TRBJ1-1; D may be TRBD1 (6 bases). The CDR3 extends over 14 amino acids. The V end lost 7 bases, the J end lost 1 base, and 13 bases lay between the germline ends. The germline V gene encodes CDR1 SNHLY and CDR2 FYNNEI.

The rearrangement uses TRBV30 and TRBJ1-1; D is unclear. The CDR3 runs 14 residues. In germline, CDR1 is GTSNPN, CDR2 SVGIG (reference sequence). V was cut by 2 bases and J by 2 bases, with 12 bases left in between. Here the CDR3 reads CAWSLGQSNTEAFF. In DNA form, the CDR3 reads TGTGCCTGGAGTCTAGGTCAGAGTAACACTGAAGCTTTCTTT.

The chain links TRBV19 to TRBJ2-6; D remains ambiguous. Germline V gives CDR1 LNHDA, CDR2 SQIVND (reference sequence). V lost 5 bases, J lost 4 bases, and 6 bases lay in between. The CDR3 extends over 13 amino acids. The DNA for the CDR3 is TGTGCCAGTAGTCTCTCAGGGGCCAACGTCCTGACTTTC. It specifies CASSLSGANVLTF.

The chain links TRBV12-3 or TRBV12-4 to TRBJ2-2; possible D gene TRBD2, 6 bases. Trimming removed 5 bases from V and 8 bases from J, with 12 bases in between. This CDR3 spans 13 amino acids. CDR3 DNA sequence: TGTGCCAGCAGTCCTCCCGGACTAGGGGAGCTGTTTTTT. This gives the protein CASSPPGLGELFF.

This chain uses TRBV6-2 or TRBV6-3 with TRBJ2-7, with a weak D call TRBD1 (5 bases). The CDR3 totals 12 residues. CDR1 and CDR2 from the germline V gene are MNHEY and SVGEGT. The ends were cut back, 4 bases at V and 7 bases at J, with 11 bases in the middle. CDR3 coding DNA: TGTGCCAGCAGTTCGGCAGGGCGGGAGCAGTACTTC. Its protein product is CASSSAGREQYF.

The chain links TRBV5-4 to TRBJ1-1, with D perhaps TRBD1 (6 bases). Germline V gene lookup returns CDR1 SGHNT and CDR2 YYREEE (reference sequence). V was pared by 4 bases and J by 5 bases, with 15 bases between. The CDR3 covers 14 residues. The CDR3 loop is CASSQKGGGTEAFF. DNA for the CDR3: TGTGCCAGCAGCCAAAAAGGGGGAGGGACTGAAGCTTTCTTT.

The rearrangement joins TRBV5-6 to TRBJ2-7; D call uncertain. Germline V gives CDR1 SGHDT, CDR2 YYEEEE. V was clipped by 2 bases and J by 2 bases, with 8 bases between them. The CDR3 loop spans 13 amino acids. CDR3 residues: CASSLRETYEQYF. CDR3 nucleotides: TGTGCCAGCAGCTTAAGAGAAACCTACGAGCAGTACTTC.